One sample yielded the 3 T cell receptor beta chains listed below, sequenced in a study of T-cell reconstitution after alpha-beta-depleted transplantation in children. A library of TCRbeta sequences, prepared with unique molecular identifiers, was generated. A single record per CDR3 protein comes from TCRdb applying MiXCR to the PCR reads. The repertoire holds 600,000 to 800,000 distinct CDR3 sequences, with over 10% as singletons. Sequencing was performed on PBMCs, taken before TCRalphabeta/CD19-depleted stem cell transplant. The receptor source for this set is a girl aged 2 to 10 with congenital amegakaryocytic thrombocytopenia, due to receive a stem cell transplant.

This clonotype was observed a few times. The genes are TRBV5-1 and TRBJ2-3; D tentatively reads TRBD1 or TRBD2 (5 bases each). This CDR3 has 17 residues. Germline V gene sequence: CDR1 SGHRS, CDR2 YFSETQ. The germline V and J ends were trimmed by 5 bases and 2 bases, with 21 bases remaining between them. CDR3 amino acids: CASSRDRYSQVTDTQYF. Here the CDR3 DNA reads TGCGCCAGCAGTCGGGACCGTTATTCCCAGGTCACAGATACGCAGTATTTT.

The V call is TRBV7-9, the J call TRBJ2-1; TRBD1 matches at 11 bases. Trimming took 0 bases from V and 3 from J; bases not matched to a gene: 1. CDR1 SEHNR and CDR2 FQNEAQ come from the germline V gene (reference sequence). The CDR3 covers 16 residues. CDR3 residues: CASSLAGTGGYNEQFF. CDR3 coding DNA: TGTGCCAGCAGCTTAGCCGGGACAGGGGGCTACAATGAGCAGTTCTTC.

About this clonotype itself: With a much larger clone just one base away, this may be a read error. The gene calls are TRBV29-1 and TRBJ2-1; D is uncertain. Germline-derived CDR1 and CDR2 are SQVTM and ANQGSEA. This CDR3 spans 10 amino acids. Trimming removed 4 bases from V and 12 bases from J, with 10 bases in between. The CDR3 is CSVGSLGQFF. CDR3 DNA sequence: TGCAGCGTTGGTTCCCTTGGGCAGTTCTTC.